Below, one T cell receptor (beta chain) is given with its context. The data are from a study of T cells in Graves' hyperthyroidism and ophthalmopathy. The TCR beta CDR3 regions underwent amplification using RNA transcripts as the source. The HTBI primer set was used in a first-round RT-PCR of the TCR CDR3. TCRdb reanalysed the multiplex PCR reads using MiXCR and keeps one entry per CDR3 protein. This sample has 490,000 or so distinct CDR3 sequences; less than 25% occur once, and the top ten carry 49%. This CDR3 contains 14 residues. V was pared by 1 base and J by 3 bases, with 9 bases between. In germline, CDR1 is MNHNS, CDR2 SASEGT.

This clonotype was sampled from a woman between 65 and 79 years old with Graves' ophthalmopathy. The chain uses TRBV6-1 and TRBJ1-2, with D unclear. The sequenced sample was blood. Here the CDR3 DNA reads TGTGCCAGCAGTGAAGTGGGGAGTGACTATGGCTACACCTTC. This gives the protein CASSEVGSDYGYTF.